Listed below are T cell receptor beta chains from one sample, sequenced in a study of blood T cell repertoires in COVID-19. Assay: immunoSEQ multiplex PCR; the TCRdb copy retains only in-frame clones and omits some. The sample lists around 480,000 clones; about 91% were seen once. Sequencing was performed on peripheral blood. These receptors originate from a woman aged 45-65 years with COVID-19, enrolled during active disease. The CDR3 runs from the conserved cysteine through the conserved F or W. The D gene is left open where the match is weak. Size tells how often a clone was seen (once, few, many) or the class of an expanded clone, and some rows leave it out.

j_gene,v_gene,abundance,d_gene,CDR3aa,CDR3nt
TRBJ2-7,TRBV11-2,-,TRBD1,CASSLAGDSSYEQYF,TGTGCCAGCAGCTTAGCAGGGGACAGCTCCTACGAGCAGTACTTC
TRBJ1-4,TRBV5-1,-,-,CASSLVPNQGQKLFF,TGCGCCAGCAGCTTGGTTCCGAATCAGGGTCAAAAACTGTTTTTT
TRBJ2-3,TRBV27,few,-,CASGRIRRADTQYF,TGTGCCAGTGGTCGGATCAGGCGCGCAGATACGCAGTATTTT
TRBJ1-2,TRBV2,once,-,CASSEAGPSKGRGYTF,TGTGCCAGCAGTGAAGCTGGGCCTTCTAAAGGCCGGGGCTACACCTTC
TRBJ1-2,TRBV6-5,few,-,CASSLDMSGLIDYTF,TGTGCCAGCAGCCTTGACATGTCCGGCTTGATTGACTACACCTTC
TRBJ1-1,TRBV3-1/TRBV3-2,once,-,CASSQNAVNTEAFF,TGTGCCAGCAGCCAAAACGCAGTTAACACTGAAGCTTTCTTT
TRBJ1-1,TRBV5-3,once,-,CARSPNCEVTPEAFF,TGTGCCAGAAGCCCGAATTGTGAGGTGACGCCTGAAGCTTTCTTT
TRBJ1-1,TRBV5-1,-,TRBD1,CASSRGGQGTREAFF,TGCGCCAGCAGCCGAGGCGGACAGGGGACGAGGGAAGCTTTCTTT
TRBJ2-5,TRBV5-1,-,-,CASSLDVVRSRGTQYF,TGCGCCAGCAGCTTGGATGTAGTCCGAAGTAGGGGGACCCAGTACTTC
TRBJ1-3,TRBV11-2,-,-,CATRGDSGNTIYF,TGTGCCACTCGTGGAGACTCTGGAAACACCATATATTTT
TRBJ2-5,TRBV11-2,-,-,CASSSPGTQQETQYF,TGTGCCAGCAGCTCACCCGGGACACAACAAGAGACCCAGTACTTC
TRBJ1-1,TRBV6-4,-,-,CASSSTSGAEAFF,TGTGCCAGCAGTTCGACATCAGGGGCTGAAGCTTTCTTT
TRBJ1-3,TRBV27,-,-,CASSLLGNSGNTIYF,TGTGCCAGCAGTTTACTCGGGAACTCTGGAAACACCATATATTTT